This entry lists 23 T cell receptor beta chains sequenced from one sample in a study of T-cell memory formation after mild COVID-19. MiXCR was run by TCRdb on the 5' RACE reads, yielding one entry per CDR3 protein. The sample comprises 400,000 to 500,000 distinct CDR3 sequences, around 20% of which are singletons, and around 9.2% rests with the top ten. The material sequenced was PBMCs or a T cell subset sorted from them (not recorded which). These receptors were collected from an adult woman who had mild COVID-19 (a few samples of this study predate the infection). Cell type and time point are not known.

The chain recombines TRBV24-1 with TRBJ2-1; D is uncertain. The CDR3 extends over 13 amino acids. V was clipped by 4 bases and J by 6 bases, with 9 bases between them. Per the germline V gene, CDR1 is KGHDR and CDR2 is SFDVKD. The CDR3 coding sequence is TGTGCCACCAGTGACCCTGACCTCAATGAGCAGTTCTTC. Translated: CATSDPDLNEQFF.

The V call is TRBV12-3 or TRBV12-4, the J call TRBJ1-1; TRBD1 matches 7 bases. V shed 3 bases and J 3 bases; nucleotides not matched to a gene: 7. CDR3 length: 15 amino acids. The CDR3 bases are TGTGCCAGCAGTTTCCACAGGGGTCGGGACACTGAAGCTTTCTTT. Protein: CASSFHRGRDTEAFF.

The gene calls are TRBV6-5 and TRBJ1-2; D gene uncertain. The CDR3 runs 16 residues. CDR1 and CDR2 from the germline V gene are MNHEY and SVGAGI. Trimming left V 0 bases short and J 2 bases short, with 13 bases between. Here the CDR3 DNA reads TGTGCCAGCAGTTACTCCTCCTTTGGCGGGAACTATGGCTACACCTTC. It codes for CASSYSSFGGNYGYTF.

This clonotype was counted at least ten times. This chain connects TRBV7-3 to TRBJ2-5, with 11 bases identical to TRBD1. In germline, CDR1 is SGHTA, CDR2 FQGTGA. The CDR3 loop spans 16 amino acids. The V segment lost 4 bases and the J segment 5 bases; nucleotides outside the gene matches: 9. The CDR3 protein is CASSSSGQGDDETQYF. In DNA form, the CDR3 reads TGTGCCAGCAGCTCATCGGGACAGGGGGATGATGAGACCCAGTACTTC.

The rearrangement links TRBV29-1 to TRBJ2-1, with TRBD1 matching 7 bases. Germline trimming cut 7 bases from V and 1 base from J; bases unmatched to any gene: 10. The germline V gene has CDR1 SQVTM and CDR2 ANQGSEA. This CDR3 region has 15 residues. CDR3 loop: CSAERQGRSYNEQFF. The CDR3 nucleotides are TGCAGCGCCGAAAGACAGGGAAGATCCTACAATGAGCAGTTCTTC.

This rearrangement joins TRBV5-1 to TRBJ2-1; TRBD2 matches 7 bases. The V and J ends lost 4 bases and 3 bases, in that order; junction bases with no gene match: 10. This CDR3 region has 16 residues. Germline CDR1 and CDR2: SGHRS and YFSETQ. CDR3 amino acids: CASSRTLAVSYNEQFF. Here the CDR3 DNA reads TGCGCCAGCAGCAGAACCCTAGCGGTAAGCTACAATGAGCAGTTCTTC.

J is TRBJ2-7 and V is TRBV5-4; 7 bases align to TRBD2. V gave up 4 bases and J gave up 3 bases; unmatched junction bases: 10. CDR3 length equals 15 residues. From germline, CDR1 is SGHNT and CDR2 YYREEE (reference sequence). CDR3 coding DNA: TGTGCCAGCAGCCTCGGGGGGATTGGGTTCTACGAGCAGTACTTC. The encoded protein is CASSLGGIGFYEQYF. The full variable domain, completed using reference TRBV5-4 and TRBJ2-7, is ETGVTQSPTHLIKTRGQQVTLRCSSQSGHNTVSWYQQALGQGPQFIFQYYREEENGRGNFPPRFSGLQFPNYSSELNVNALELDDSALYLCASSLGGIGFYEQYFGPGTRLTVT.

The sample holds a few counts of this clonotype. This chain connects TRBV24-1 to TRBJ1-1; possible D gene TRBD1, 6 bases. This CDR3 has 13 residues. Germline values: CDR1 KGHDR, CDR2 SFDVKD. V was cut by 8 bases and J by 10 bases, with 19 bases left in between. CDR3 protein: CATMSPGQPRAFF. CDR3 nucleotides: TGTGCCACCATGAGCCCGGGACAACCGCGAGCTTTCTTT.

This clonotype was counted between two and nine times. The rearrangement links TRBV4-1 to TRBJ2-2; 9 nucleotides line up with TRBD2. The CDR3 is made up of 15 amino acids. Looked up from germline, CDR1 is MGHRA and CDR2 is YSYEKL. Trimming took 3 bases from V and 8 from J; bases not matched to a gene: 7. In DNA, the CDR3 is TGCGCCAGCAGCCAGCCCGGGACTAGCAATGGGGAGCTGTTTTTT. This gives the protein CASSQPGTSNGELFF.

The gene calls are TRBV6-2 or TRBV6-3 and TRBJ1-1, with D hard to call. The length of the CDR3 is 12 residues. Trimming stripped 4 bases from V and 9 bases from J, with 12 bases between. Germline V lookup: CDR1 MNHEY, CDR2 SVGEGT. The DNA for the CDR3 is TGTGCCAGCAGTTTCTGGCAGGATAAAGCTTTCTTT. It translates to CASSFWQDKAFF.

This clonotype was found many times. This chain uses TRBV5-1 with TRBJ2-3; D ambiguous. The germline V gene encodes CDR1 SGHRS and CDR2 YFSETQ. This CDR3 is 14 amino acids long. Trimming shortened V by 0 bases and J by 5 bases, and 10 bases separated the two germline ends. The CDR3: CASSLDQVKDTQYF. The CDR3 region has the DNA TGCGCCAGCAGCTTGGACCAGGTTAAAGATACGCAGTATTTT.

The CDR3 here is CASSQTGRSNQPQHF. The CDR3 bases are TGTGCCAGCAGCCAGACAGGACGGTCCAATCAGCCCCAGCATTTT. The gene calls are TRBV3-1 and TRBJ1-5, with D perhaps matching TRBD1 (6 bases). The CDR3 runs 15 residues. Trimming pared 3 bases from V and 3 bases from J, leaving 12 bases between. From germline, CDR1 is LGHDT and CDR2 YNNKEL (reference sequence). The full variable domain, rest sourced from reference TRBV3-1 and TRBJ1-5, is DTAVSQTPKYLVTQMGNDKSIKCEQNLGHDTMYWYKQDSKKFLKIMFSYNNKELIINETVPNRFSPKSPDKAHLNLHINSLELGDSAVYFCASSQTGRSNQPQHFGDGTRLSIL.

This clonotype was seen a few times. V is TRBV7-2 and J is TRBJ1-4; D ambiguous. Germline CDR1 reads SGHTA; CDR2 reads FQGNSA. CDR3 length equals 18 residues. Trimming removed 5 bases from V and 3 bases from J, with 22 bases in between. CDR3 in amino acids: CASSAIIFGAPANEKLFF. CDR3 DNA: TGTGCCAGCAGCGCCATTATCTTTGGAGCTCCCGCTAATGAAAAACTGTTTTTT.

The chain carries TRBV9 and TRBJ2-2; the D call may be TRBD1 or TRBD2 (5 bases each). V lost 0 bases and J 4 bases, leaving 7 bases between the germline ends. The CDR3 extends over 14 amino acids. Germline CDR1 and CDR2: SGDLS and YYNGEE. In DNA, the CDR3 is TGTGCCAGCAGCGTAGGTGGGGGCACCGGGGAGCTGTTTTTT. This gives the protein CASSVGGGTGELFF.

The J gene is TRBJ1-2, the V gene TRBV27, with D possibly matching TRBD1 (5 bases). This CDR3 spans 13 amino acids. Between the trimmed V and J ends, which lost 4 bases and 5 bases, there was a span of 11 bases. Germline V gives CDR1 MNHEY, CDR2 SMNVEV (reference sequence). CDR3 sequence (DNA): TGTGCCAGCAGTTCGAAACAGGAATATGGCTACACCTTC. This gives the protein CASSSKQEYGYTF.

This clonotype appeared a few times. This rearrangement joins TRBV9 to TRBJ2-3; perhaps TRBD2 as D (6 bases). This CDR3 has 15 amino acids. Trimming removed 3 bases from V and 6 bases from J, with 17 bases in between. The V gene's germline CDR1 is SGDLS and CDR2 YYNGEE. The chain's CDR3 is CASSAWRGGMDTQYF. In nucleotides, the CDR3 is TGTGCCAGCAGCGCCTGGCGGGGCGGGATGGATACGCAGTATTTT.

CDR3 nucleotides: TGCGCCAGCAGCCAGACGCCGGGCCTCGGATTGAGCACAGATACGCAGTATTTT. It encodes CASSQTPGLGLSTDTQYF. The gene calls are TRBV4-3 and TRBJ2-3; D is unclear. V lost 3 bases, J lost 0 bases, and 19 bases lay in between. The germline V gene has CDR1 LGHNA and CDR2 YSLEER. This CDR3 is built from 18 residues.

The J gene is TRBJ2-1, the V gene TRBV6-1, with 11 bases identical to TRBD1. Germline CDR1 is MNHNS and CDR2 is SASEGT. Losses at the gene ends were 7 bases for V and 5 bases for J; bases not matched to a gene: 7. The CDR3 totals 15 residues. CDR3 coding DNA: TGTGCCAGCACCCGCGGGGGACAGGGGGACAATGAGCAGTTCTTC. Its protein product is CASTRGGQGDNEQFF.

This clonotype was observed a handful of times. J is TRBJ1-2 and V is TRBV15; D not resolved. Trimming took off 3 bases at V and 4 bases at J, with 21 bases between the two ends. The CDR3 length is 17 residues. Germline CDR1 is LNHNV and CDR2 is YYDKDF (reference sequence). The CDR3, as DNA: TGTGCCACCAGCAGGACCTCGCCAACGGAGGGAGGCTATGGCTACACCTTC. It encodes CATSRTSPTEGGYGYTF.

The chain couples TRBV5-6 to TRBJ2-3, with no clear D. CDR3 size: 14 residues. V was clipped by 1 base and J by 6 bases, with 12 bases between them. Per germline, CDR1 SGHDT and CDR2 YYEEEE. The CDR3 DNA follows: TGTGCCAGCAGCTTGCGAGGAGTGCGGGATACGCAGTATTTT. Translating gives CASSLRGVRDTQYF. Combining the CDR3 with reference TRBV5-6 and TRBJ2-3 gives the whole variable domain DAGVTQSPTHLIKTRGQQVTLRCSPKSGHDTVSWYQQALGQGPQFIFQYYEEEERQRGNFPDRFSGHQFPNYSSELNVNALLLGDSALYLCASSLRGVRDTQYFGPGTRLTVL.

This clonotype was seen more than once but under ten times. The chain carries TRBV11-3 and TRBJ2-7, with D perhaps being TRBD1 or TRBD2 (7 bases each). Germline assignment: CDR1 SGHNT and CDR2 YENEEA. Trimming took off 3 bases at V and 2 bases at J, with 14 bases between the two ends. The CDR3 loop spans 15 amino acids. CDR3 loop: CASSLGGGAPYEQYF. In DNA, the CDR3 is TGTGCCAGCAGCTTGGGAGGGGGCGCGCCCTACGAGCAGTACTTC.

This clonotype came up a few times. This rearrangement joins TRBV7-2 to TRBJ2-5; a weak D match, TRBD2 (6 bases). The CDR3 is 14 residues long. The germline V and J ends were trimmed by 4 bases and 5 bases, with 14 bases remaining between them. Germline V CDR1 and CDR2: SGHTA, FQGNSA. Written as DNA, the CDR3 is TGTGCCAGCAGCTCCCGCGGGGAATGGGAGACCCAGTACTTC. Protein sequence: CASSSRGEWETQYF. Supplemented by reference TRBV7-2 and TRBJ2-5, the full variable domain reads GAGVSQSPSNKVTEKGKDVELRCDPISGHTALYWYRQSLGQGLEFLIYFQGNSAPDKSGLPSDRFSAERTGGSVSTLTIQRTQQEDSAVYLCASSSRGEWETQYFGPGTRLLVL.

This clonotype was detected a few times. V is TRBV19 and J is TRBJ1-5, with D hard to call. This CDR3 region has 13 residues. Germline V lookup: CDR1 LNHDA, CDR2 SQIVND (reference sequence). V was trimmed by 3 bases and J by 6 bases, leaving 9 bases between them. DNA for the CDR3: TGTGCCAGTAGTATTAACCGAGCTCAGCCCCAGCATTTT. It encodes CASSINRAQPQHF.